The 24 T cell receptor beta chains below all came from one sample that was sequenced in a study of T-cell reconstitution after alpha-beta-depleted transplantation in children. Points from the study as a whole: By one year post-transplant, T-cell counts and diversity largely arose from T cells that were newly produced.

These TCRs' antigens remain unknown. The library targeted TCRbeta and was prepared with unique molecular identifiers. TCRdb ran MiXCR on the PCR reads and lists one entry per CDR3 protein. Of about 300,000 distinct CDR3 sequences in the sample, almost 8% are singletons; the top ten hold around 9.8%. The sample consisted of peripheral blood, taken 360 days after TCRalphabeta/CD19-depleted stem cell transplant. The source is a female patient younger than 10 who had a stem cell transplant for Fanconi anemia, so the T cells may come from the graft donor.

This clonotype was picked up many times. The V call is TRBV29-1, the J call TRBJ2-3; 7 bases match TRBD1. CDR1 and CDR2 (germline): SQVTM, ANQGSEA. This CDR3 contains 12 residues. V trimming: 7 bases; J trimming: 4 bases; junction bases outside the gene matches: 5. CDR3 DNA: TGCAGCGGAACTACAGGGGCAGATACGCAGTATTTT. Amino acids: CSGTTGADTQYF.

This clonotype was observed a handful of times. This rearrangement joins TRBV30 to TRBJ2-3; D possibly corresponds to TRBD2 (5 bases). The V gene's germline CDR1 is GTSNPN and CDR2 SVGIG (reference sequence). The CDR3 consists of 13 residues. V lost 5 bases to trimming and J lost 2 bases, with 11 bases between them. CDR3 in amino acids: CAWSGGPTDTQYF. CDR3 coding DNA: TGTGCCTGGTCTGGCGGGCCCACAGATACGCAGTATTTT.

This clonotype came up many times. The V call is TRBV20-1, the J call TRBJ2-3; a possible D gene is TRBD2 (6 bases). The germline V gene has CDR1 DFQATT and CDR2 SNEGSKA (reference sequence). The V gene lost 5 bases and the J gene lost 2 bases, with 17 bases spanning the gap. This CDR3 has 15 residues. Here the CDR3 reads CSADLEGPYTDTQYF. DNA for the CDR3: TGCAGTGCTGACCTGGAGGGGCCCTACACAGATACGCAGTATTTT.

The table lists this clonotype with many counts. V usage is TRBV5-1 and J usage is TRBJ2-7; TRBD1 might be the D (6 bases). The CDR3 runs 17 residues. The V end was cut by 4 bases, the J end by 0 bases, with 20 bases between. Germline CDR1 reads SGHRS; CDR2 reads YFSETQ. CDR3 coding DNA: TGCGCCAGCAGCGCGTCGTACCGGGACAAGAGCTCCTACGAGCAGTACTTC. As protein: CASSASYRDKSSYEQYF. Filled out from reference TRBV5-1 and TRBJ2-7, the complete variable domain reads KAGVTQTPRYLIKTRGQQVTLSCSPISGHRSVSWYQQTPGQGLQFLFEYFSETQRNKGNFPGRFSGRQFSNSRSEMNVSTLELGDSALYLCASSASYRDKSSYEQYFGPGTRLTVT.

Many counts were recorded for this clonotype. The chain uses TRBV11-2 and TRBJ1-1; no clear D gene. The CDR3 runs to 13 residues. Germline-derived CDR1 and CDR2 are SGHAT and FQNNGV. V shed 1 base and J shed 10 bases, with 13 bases lying between them. Written as DNA, the CDR3 is TGTGCCAGCAGCTTAGGCCGTGGAGATAGAGCTTTCTTT. This gives the protein CASSLGRGDRAFF.

This clonotype turned up a few times. This chain uses TRBV19 with TRBJ1-1, with D possibly matching TRBD1 (6 bases). This CDR3 spans 15 amino acids. Trimming stripped 3 bases from V and 3 bases from J, with 14 bases between. The germline V gene has CDR1 LNHDA and CDR2 SQIVND (reference sequence). The CDR3 bases are TGTGCCAGTAGTATTGGCCGGGGGCAGGACACTGAAGCTTTCTTT. It codes for CASSIGRGQDTEAFF.

This clonotype was counted many times. V and J are TRBV4-3 and TRBJ2-1; D unclear. The CDR3 runs 15 residues. The ends were cut back, 0 bases at V and 5 bases at J, with 11 bases in the middle. The germline V gene has CDR1 LGHNA and CDR2 YSLEER. CDR3 sequence: CASSQDSLSHNEQFF. The CDR3 DNA reads TGCGCCAGCAGCCAAGATTCATTATCTCACAATGAGCAGTTCTTC.

The chain has TRBV15 and TRBJ2-7; TRBD2 matches at 10 bases. V lost 0 bases and J lost 7; bases outside the gene matches: 9. The length of the CDR3 is 16 residues. The germline CDR1 and CDR2 sequences are LNHNV and YYDKDF (reference sequence). CDR3: CATSRDLGTSAAEQYF. The CDR3 DNA follows: TGTGCCACCAGCAGAGATCTGGGGACTAGCGCCGCGGAGCAGTACTTC. Combining the CDR3 with reference TRBV15 and TRBJ2-7 gives the whole variable domain DAMVIQNPRYQVTQFGKPVTLSCSQTLNHNVMYWYQQKSSQAPKLLFHYYDKDFNNEADTPDNFQSRRPNTSFCFLDIRSPGLGDTAMYLCATSRDLGTSAAEQYFGPGTRLTVT.

This clonotype was counted at least ten times. V gene TRBV20-1 combines with J gene TRBJ2-1, with D maybe TRBD2 (5 bases). V shed 5 bases and J shed 5 bases, with 10 bases lying between them. Germline V gives CDR1 DFQATT, CDR2 SNEGSKA (reference sequence). The CDR3 has 12 residues. DNA of the CDR3: TGCAGTGCTGAGGGCTTAAACAATGAGCAGTTCTTC. The encoded protein is CSAEGLNNEQFF.

This clonotype appeared many times. The chain combines TRBV23-1 with TRBJ2-4; D unclear. TRBV23-1 is identified as an open reading frame with a role that is uncertain. Between the trimmed V and J ends, which lost 0 bases and 1 base, there was a span of 16 bases. There are 18 residues in the CDR3. CDR3 in amino acids: CASSQSSEFRMAKNIQYF. In DNA, the CDR3 is TGCGCCAGCAGTCAATCGTCGGAATTTAGGATGGCCAAAAACATTCAGTACTTC.

This clonotype was seen just once. The rearrangement joins TRBV18 to TRBJ2-5; 7 bases are a match to TRBD1. The J segment lost 5 bases and the V segment lost 6 bases, leaving 9 bases of the junction unmatched. The CDR3 covers 14 residues. CDR1 is KGHSH, CDR2 LQKENI, per germline. The DNA for the CDR3 is TGTGCCAGCTCGCTCCCGGGACAGTGGGAGACCCAGTACTTC. This sequence encodes CASSLPGQWETQYF.

This clonotype was counted between two and nine times. The V gene is TRBV7-3, the J gene TRBJ1-1, with D unclear. The CDR3 totals 13 residues. Germline V gene sequence: CDR1 SGHTA, CDR2 FQGTGA. The V gene lost 8 bases and the J gene lost 0 bases, with 10 bases spanning the gap. CDR3 in amino acids: CASGTSMNTEAFF. Written as DNA, the CDR3 is TGTGCCAGCGGAACCAGCATGAACACTGAAGCTTTCTTT.

This clonotype was counted between two and nine times. The chain couples TRBV11-1 to TRBJ2-3; D uncertain. The germline gives CDR1 SGHAT, CDR2 FQDESV (reference sequence). This CDR3 comprises 14 residues. V shed 8 bases and J shed 2 bases, with 14 bases lying between them. CDR3: CASCLAANTDTQYF. DNA for the CDR3: TGTGCCAGCTGTTTAGCAGCTAACACAGATACGCAGTATTTT.

This clonotype occurred many times. The chain couples TRBV6-5 to TRBJ1-4, with D perhaps TRBD1 (5 bases). CDR3 length equals 16 residues. V was clipped by 0 bases and J by 4 bases, with 12 bases between them. The V gene's germline CDR1 is MNHEY and CDR2 SVGAGI. The CDR3 loop reads CASSYSGGTGNEKLFF. The CDR3 DNA is TGTGCCAGCAGTTACTCGGGGGGGACGGGTAATGAAAAACTGTTTTTT.

This clonotype occurred a few times. The genes are TRBV6-1 and TRBJ1-4, with D unresolved. The CDR3 runs to 18 residues. CDR1 is MNHNS and CDR2 is SASEGT in the germline V gene. V was shortened by 7 bases and J by 0 bases, with 21 bases between the two germline ends. Here the CDR3 DNA reads TGTGCCAGCACTCCCCCGGGCAGTTACTTTGCAACTAATGAAAAACTGTTTTTT. Amino acids: CASTPPGSYFATNEKLFF.

This clonotype was observed many times. The V and J genes are TRBV29-1 and TRBJ1-1; a weak D match, TRBD1 (5 bases). The CDR3 length is 13 residues. Trimming shortened V by 3 bases and J by 1 base, and 9 bases separated the two germline ends. CDR1 SQVTM and CDR2 ANQGSEA come from the germline V gene. CDR3 in amino acids: CSVEGGRNTEAFF. In DNA form, the CDR3 reads TGCAGCGTTGAGGGGGGTAGGAACACTGAAGCTTTCTTT. The full variable domain, rest sourced from reference TRBV29-1 and TRBJ1-1, is SAVISQKPSRDICQRGTSLTIQCQVDSQVTMMFWYRQQPGQSLTLIATANQGSEATYESGFVIDKFPISRPNLTFSTLTVSNMSPEDSSIYLCSVEGGRNTEAFFGQGTRLTVV.

This clonotype was seen ten or more times. The chain employs TRBV10-2 and TRBJ2-5, with 15 nucleotides matching TRBD2. This CDR3 is built from 19 residues. V shed 4 bases and J 5 bases; nucleotides not matched to a gene: 14. The V gene's germline CDR1 is WSHSY and CDR2 SAAADI. CDR3 residues: CASSVWGLAGGGPAETQYF. CDR3 nucleotide sequence: TGCGCCAGCAGTGTATGGGGACTAGCGGGAGGTGGTCCTGCGGAGACCCAGTACTTC.

This clonotype was found many times. This chain links TRBV5-1 with TRBJ2-4, with 8 bases fitting TRBD1. The V gene end was trimmed by 3 bases and the J gene end by 1 base; junction bases not matched to a gene: 21. The CDR3 is 21 amino acids. The V gene's germline CDR1 is SGHRS and CDR2 YFSETQ. CDR3 in amino acids: CASSSGTGNREERFAKNIQYF. DNA of the CDR3: TGCGCCAGCAGCTCGGGGACAGGTAACAGGGAGGAGAGGTTTGCCAAAAACATTCAGTACTTC.

Ten or more counts support this clonotype. The chain links TRBV20-1 to TRBJ2-2, with a possible D match to TRBD2 (6 bases). V dropped 4 bases and J dropped 6 bases, with 9 bases sitting between them. The CDR3 length is 12 residues. CDR1 DFQATT and CDR2 SNEGSKA come from the germline V gene (reference sequence). The CDR3 loop reads CSAIRLAGELFF. Written as DNA, the CDR3 is TGCAGTGCTATCAGACTAGCCGGGGAGCTGTTTTTT.

This clonotype has a handful of counts. The chain carries TRBV20-1 and TRBJ2-7; maybe TRBD1 (5 bases). Germline V CDR1 and CDR2: DFQATT, SNEGSKA (reference sequence). This CDR3 is 15 amino acids long. The V end was cut by 5 bases, the J end by 3 bases, with 20 bases between. CDR3 residues: CSAGTGAKSHYEQYF. The CDR3 DNA sequence: TGCAGTGCTGGTACAGGTGCTAAATCCCACTACGAGCAGTACTTC.

Many counts were recorded for this clonotype. The chain has TRBV7-2 and TRBJ2-1, with 10 bases that match TRBD2. This CDR3 comprises 17 residues. J gave up 5 bases and V 6 bases, and 13 bases lay outside the gene matches. CDR1 and CDR2 (germline): SGHTA, FQGNSA. The CDR3 loop reads CASRLFSGGQVNNEQFF. Written as DNA, the CDR3 is TGTGCCAGCAGATTATTTAGCGGGGGGCAAGTAAACAATGAGCAGTTCTTC.

The chain employs TRBV5-6 and TRBJ2-7, with 9 bases fitting TRBD2. CDR1 SGHDT and CDR2 YYEEEE come from the germline V gene. The CDR3 is 15 residues long. J lost 5 bases, V lost 1 base, and 7 bases had no gene match. CDR3 DNA sequence: TGTGCCAGCAGCTTGACGGCGGGGGGGCCGAACGAGCAGTACTTC. As protein: CASSLTAGGPNEQYF.

CDR3 sequence: CASSSVWDRGRGPQHF. As DNA, the CDR3 is TGTGCCAGCAGCTCGGTTTGGGACAGGGGAAGAGGACCCCAGCATTTT. The V and J genes are TRBV7-3 and TRBJ1-5; 10 positions agree with TRBD1. The CDR3 loop spans 16 amino acids. Germline V gene sequence: CDR1 SGHTA, CDR2 FQGTGA. Trimming cost V 4 bases and J 10 bases; bases outside gene matches: 13.

This clonotype was counted a few times. CDR3 sequence: CASSYPTKPGQIKGSNQPQHF. The DNA of the CDR3 is TGTGCCAGCAGTTACCCTACGAAGCCGGGACAAATTAAAGGTAGCAATCAGCCCCAGCATTTT. The chain uses TRBV6-7 and TRBJ1-5; D perhaps matches TRBD1 (6 bases). TRBV6-7 is placed among ORFs of uncertain function. Between the trimmed V and J ends, which lost 2 bases and 0 bases, there was a span of 26 bases. The CDR3 loop spans 21 amino acids.